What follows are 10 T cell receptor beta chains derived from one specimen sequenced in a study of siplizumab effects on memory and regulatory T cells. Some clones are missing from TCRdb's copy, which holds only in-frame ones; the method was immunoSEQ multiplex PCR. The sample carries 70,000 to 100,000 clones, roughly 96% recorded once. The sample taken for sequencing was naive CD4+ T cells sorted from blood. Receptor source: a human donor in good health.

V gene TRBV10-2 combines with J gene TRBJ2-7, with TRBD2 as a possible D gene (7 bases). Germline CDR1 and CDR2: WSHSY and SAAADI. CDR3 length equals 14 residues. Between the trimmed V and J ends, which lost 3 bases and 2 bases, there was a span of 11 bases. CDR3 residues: CASSEEGGPYEQYF. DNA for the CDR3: TGCGCCAGCAGTGAAGAGGGGGGGCCCTACGAGCAGTACTTC.

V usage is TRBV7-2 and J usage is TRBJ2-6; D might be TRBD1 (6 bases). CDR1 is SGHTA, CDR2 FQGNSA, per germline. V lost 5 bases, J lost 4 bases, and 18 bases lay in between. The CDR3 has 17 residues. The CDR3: CASSGGQAVAGANVLTF. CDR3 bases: TGTGCCAGCAGCGGGGGACAAGCGGTTGCCGGGGCCAACGTCCTGACTTTC.

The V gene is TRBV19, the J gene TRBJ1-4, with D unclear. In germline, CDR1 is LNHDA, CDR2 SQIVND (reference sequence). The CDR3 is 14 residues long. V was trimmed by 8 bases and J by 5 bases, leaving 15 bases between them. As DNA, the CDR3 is TGTGCCAGTGGCCCATGGGAAAGAAATGAAAAACTGTTTTTT. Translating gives CASGPWERNEKLFF.

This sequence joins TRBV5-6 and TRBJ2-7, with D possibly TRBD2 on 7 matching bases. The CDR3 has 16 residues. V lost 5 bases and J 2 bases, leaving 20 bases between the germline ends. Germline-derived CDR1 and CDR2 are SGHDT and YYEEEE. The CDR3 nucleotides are TGTGCCAGCAGGGAGGCAGGGGAGGGTCGCCCCTACGAGCAGTACTTC. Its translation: CASREAGEGRPYEQYF.

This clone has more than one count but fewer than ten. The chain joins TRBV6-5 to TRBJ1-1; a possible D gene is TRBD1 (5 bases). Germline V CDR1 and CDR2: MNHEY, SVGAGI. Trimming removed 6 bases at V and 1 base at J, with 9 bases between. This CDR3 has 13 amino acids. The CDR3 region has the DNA TGTGCCAGCAGCAGGACAAAGAACACTGAAGCTTTCTTT. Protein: CASSRTKNTEAFF.

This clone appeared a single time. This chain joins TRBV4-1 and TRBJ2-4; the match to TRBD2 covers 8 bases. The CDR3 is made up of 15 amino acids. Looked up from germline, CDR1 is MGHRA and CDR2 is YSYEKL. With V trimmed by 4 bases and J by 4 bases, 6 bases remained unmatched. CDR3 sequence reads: CASSPGLVEKNIQYF. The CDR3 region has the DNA TGCGCCAGCAGCCCGGGACTAGTGGAAAAAAACATTCAGTACTTC.

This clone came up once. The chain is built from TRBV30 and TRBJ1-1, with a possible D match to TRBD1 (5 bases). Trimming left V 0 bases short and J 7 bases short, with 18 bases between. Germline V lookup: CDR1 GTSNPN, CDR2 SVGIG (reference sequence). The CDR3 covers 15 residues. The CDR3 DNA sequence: TGTGCCTGGAGTGTTTTAGACAGTAGTACTGGTGAAGCTTTCTTT. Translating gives CAWSVLDSSTGEAFF.

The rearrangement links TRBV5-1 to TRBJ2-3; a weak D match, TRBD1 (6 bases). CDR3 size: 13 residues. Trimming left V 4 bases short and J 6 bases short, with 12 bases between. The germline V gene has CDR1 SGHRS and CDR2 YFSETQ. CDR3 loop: CASSGGGWDTQYF. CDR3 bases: TGCGCCAGCAGCGGGGGCGGTTGGGATACGCAGTATTTT.

In DNA, the CDR3 is TGTGCCTGGAGTGTGGGTACCTATAATTCACCCCTCCACTTT. The encoded protein is CAWSVGTYNSPLHF. The chain combines TRBV30 with TRBJ1-6; D is uncertain. The CDR3 is 14 residues long. Germline CDR1 is GTSNPN and CDR2 is SVGIG (reference sequence). V lost 0 bases, J lost 2 bases, and 5 bases lay in between.

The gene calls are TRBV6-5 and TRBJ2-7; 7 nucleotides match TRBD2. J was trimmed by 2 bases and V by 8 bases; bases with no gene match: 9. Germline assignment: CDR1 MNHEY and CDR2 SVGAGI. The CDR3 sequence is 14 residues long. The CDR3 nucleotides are TGTGCCAGCCGCGAGCGGGGCTCCGCCTACGAGCAGTACTTC. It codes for CASRERGSAYEQYF.